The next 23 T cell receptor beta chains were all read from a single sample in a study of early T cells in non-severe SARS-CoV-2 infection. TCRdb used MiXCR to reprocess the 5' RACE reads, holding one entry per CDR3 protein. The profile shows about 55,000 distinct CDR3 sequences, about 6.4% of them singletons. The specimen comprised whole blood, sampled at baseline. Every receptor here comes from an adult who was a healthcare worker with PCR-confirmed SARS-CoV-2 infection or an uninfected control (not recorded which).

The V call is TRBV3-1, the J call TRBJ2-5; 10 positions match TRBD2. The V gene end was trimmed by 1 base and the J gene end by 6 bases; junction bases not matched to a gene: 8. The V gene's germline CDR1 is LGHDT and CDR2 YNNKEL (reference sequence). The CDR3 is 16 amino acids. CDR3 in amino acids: CASSQGQRGGPQTQYF. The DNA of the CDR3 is TGTGCCAGCAGCCAAGGCCAGCGGGGGGGCCCGCAGACCCAGTACTTC.

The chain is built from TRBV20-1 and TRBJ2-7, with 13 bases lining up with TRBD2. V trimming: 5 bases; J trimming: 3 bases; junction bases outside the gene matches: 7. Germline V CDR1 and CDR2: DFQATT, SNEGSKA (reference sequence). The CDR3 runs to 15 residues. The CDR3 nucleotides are TGCAGTGCTGGGACTAGCGGGGCTAACGTCTACGAGCAGTACTTC. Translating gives CSAGTSGANVYEQYF.

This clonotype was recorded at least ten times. The CDR3 DNA follows: TGTGCCAGCAGTTTCCTACAGCTGGCGTCGCTCGCCAAAAACATTCAGTACTTC. It encodes CASSFLQLASLAKNIQYF. The chain employs TRBV28 and TRBJ2-4, with D unclear. The ends were cut back, 3 bases at V and 1 base at J, with 19 bases in the middle. Per germline, CDR1 MDHEN and CDR2 SYDVKM. The CDR3 has 18 amino acids.

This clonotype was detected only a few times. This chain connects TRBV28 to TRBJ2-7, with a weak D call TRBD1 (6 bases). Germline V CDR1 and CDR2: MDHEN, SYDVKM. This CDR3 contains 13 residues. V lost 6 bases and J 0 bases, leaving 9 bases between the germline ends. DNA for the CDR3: TGTGCCAGCAGACAGGGCAGCTCCTACGAGCAGTACTTC. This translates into CASRQGSSYEQYF.

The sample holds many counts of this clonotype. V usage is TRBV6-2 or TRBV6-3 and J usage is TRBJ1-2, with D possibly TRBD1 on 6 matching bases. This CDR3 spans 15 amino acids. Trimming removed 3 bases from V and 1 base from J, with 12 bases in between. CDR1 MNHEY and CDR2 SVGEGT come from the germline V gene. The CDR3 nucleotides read TGTGCCAGCAGTTATTCGGGACATTTTAACTATGGCTACACCTTC. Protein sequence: CASSYSGHFNYGYTF.

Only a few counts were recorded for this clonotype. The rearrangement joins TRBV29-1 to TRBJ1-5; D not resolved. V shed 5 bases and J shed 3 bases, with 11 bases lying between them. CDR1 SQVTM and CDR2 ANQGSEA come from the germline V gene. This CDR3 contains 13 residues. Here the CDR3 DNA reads TGCAGCGTTCCCACGGATGCCAATCAGCCCCAGCATTTT. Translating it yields CSVPTDANQPQHF. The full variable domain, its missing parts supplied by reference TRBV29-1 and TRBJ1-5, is SAVISQKPSRDICQRGTSLTIQCQVDSQVTMMFWYRQQPGQSLTLIATANQGSEATYESGFVIDKFPISRPNLTFSTLTVSNMSPEDSSIYLCSVPTDANQPQHFGDGTRLSIL.

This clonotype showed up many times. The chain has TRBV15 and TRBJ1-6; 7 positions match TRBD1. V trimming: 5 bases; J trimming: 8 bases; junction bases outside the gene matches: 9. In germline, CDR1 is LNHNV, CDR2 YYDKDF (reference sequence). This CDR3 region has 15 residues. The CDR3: CATSPHEGAYSPLHF. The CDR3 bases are TGTGCCACCAGCCCCCACGAGGGGGCTTATTCACCCCTCCACTTT.

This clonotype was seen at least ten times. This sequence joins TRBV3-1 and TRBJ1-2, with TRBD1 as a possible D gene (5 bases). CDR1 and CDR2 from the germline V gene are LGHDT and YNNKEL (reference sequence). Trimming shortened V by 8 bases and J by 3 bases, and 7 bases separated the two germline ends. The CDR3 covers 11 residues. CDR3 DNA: TGTGCCAGCGGGGGATACTATGGCTACACCTTC. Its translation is CASGGYYGYTF. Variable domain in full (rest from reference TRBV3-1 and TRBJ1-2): DTAVSQTPKYLVTQMGNDKSIKCEQNLGHDTMYWYKQDSKKFLKIMFSYNNKELIINETVPNRFSPKSPDKAHLNLHINSLELGDSAVYFCASGGYYGYTFGSGTRLTVV.

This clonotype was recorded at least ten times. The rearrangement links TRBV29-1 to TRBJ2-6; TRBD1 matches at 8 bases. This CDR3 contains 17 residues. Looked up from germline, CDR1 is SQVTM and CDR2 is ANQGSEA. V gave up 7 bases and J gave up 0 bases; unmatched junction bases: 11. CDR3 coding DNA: TGCAGCGCAAGACGACAGGGGTTCCTCTCTGGGGCCAACGTCCTGACTTTC. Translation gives CSARRQGFLSGANVLTF. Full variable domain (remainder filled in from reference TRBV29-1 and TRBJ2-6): SAVISQKPSRDICQRGTSLTIQCQVDSQVTMMFWYRQQPGQSLTLIATANQGSEATYESGFVIDKFPISRPNLTFSTLTVSNMSPEDSSIYLCSARRQGFLSGANVLTFGAGSRLTVL.

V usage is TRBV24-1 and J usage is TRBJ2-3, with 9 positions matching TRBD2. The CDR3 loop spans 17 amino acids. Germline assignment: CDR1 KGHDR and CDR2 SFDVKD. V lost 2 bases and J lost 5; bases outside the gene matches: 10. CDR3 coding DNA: TGTGCCACCAGTGATTATCTAAGCGGGGGGTTAAGAGATACGCAGTATTTT. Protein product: CATSDYLSGGLRDTQYF.

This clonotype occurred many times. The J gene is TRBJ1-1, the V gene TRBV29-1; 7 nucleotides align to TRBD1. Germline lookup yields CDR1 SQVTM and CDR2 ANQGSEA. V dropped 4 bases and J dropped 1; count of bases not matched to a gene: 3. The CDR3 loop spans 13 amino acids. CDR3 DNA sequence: TGCAGCGTTGTAGGACAGGCGAACACTGAAGCTTTCTTT. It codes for CSVVGQANTEAFF.

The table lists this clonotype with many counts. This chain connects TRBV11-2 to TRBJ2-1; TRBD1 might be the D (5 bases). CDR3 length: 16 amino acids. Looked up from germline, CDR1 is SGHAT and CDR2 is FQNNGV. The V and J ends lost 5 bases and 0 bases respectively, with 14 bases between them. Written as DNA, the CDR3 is TGTGCCAGCAGCCCCAGGGCGCAACCCTCCTACAATGAGCAGTTCTTC. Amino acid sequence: CASSPRAQPSYNEQFF.

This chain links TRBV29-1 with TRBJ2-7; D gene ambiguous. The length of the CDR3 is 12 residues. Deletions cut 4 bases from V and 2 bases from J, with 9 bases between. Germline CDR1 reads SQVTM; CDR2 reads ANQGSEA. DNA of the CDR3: TGCAGCGTTGGTGAAGGGACCTACGAGCAGTACTTC. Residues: CSVGEGTYEQYF.

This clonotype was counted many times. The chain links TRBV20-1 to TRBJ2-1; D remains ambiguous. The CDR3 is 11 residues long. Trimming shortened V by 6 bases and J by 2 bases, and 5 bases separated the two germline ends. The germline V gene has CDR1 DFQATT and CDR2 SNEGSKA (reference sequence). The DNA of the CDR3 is TGCAGTGCACTTCCCTACAATGAGCAGTTCTTC. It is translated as CSALPYNEQFF.

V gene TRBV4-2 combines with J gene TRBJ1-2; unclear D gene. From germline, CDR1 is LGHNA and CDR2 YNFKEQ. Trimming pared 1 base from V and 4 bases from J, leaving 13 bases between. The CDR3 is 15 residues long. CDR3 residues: CASSQAGQLSYGYTF. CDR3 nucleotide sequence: TGTGCCAGCAGCCAAGCGGGCCAGCTCTCCTATGGCTACACCTTC.

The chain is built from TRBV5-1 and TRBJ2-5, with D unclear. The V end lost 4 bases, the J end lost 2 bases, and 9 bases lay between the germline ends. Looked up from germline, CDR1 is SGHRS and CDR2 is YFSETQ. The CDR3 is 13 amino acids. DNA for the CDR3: TGCGCCAGCAGCCCGGACCCGCAAGAGACCCAGTACTTC. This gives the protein CASSPDPQETQYF.

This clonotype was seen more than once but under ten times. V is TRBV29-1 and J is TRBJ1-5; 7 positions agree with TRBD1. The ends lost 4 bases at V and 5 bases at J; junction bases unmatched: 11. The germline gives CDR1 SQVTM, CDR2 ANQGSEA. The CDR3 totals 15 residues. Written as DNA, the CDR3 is TGCAGCGTTGTCCCCACAGGGGTTGGGGATCAGCCCCAGCATTTT. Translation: CSVVPTGVGDQPQHF. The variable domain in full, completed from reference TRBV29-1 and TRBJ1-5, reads SAVISQKPSRDICQRGTSLTIQCQVDSQVTMMFWYRQQPGQSLTLIATANQGSEATYESGFVIDKFPISRPNLTFSTLTVSNMSPEDSSIYLCSVVPTGVGDQPQHFGDGTRLSIL.

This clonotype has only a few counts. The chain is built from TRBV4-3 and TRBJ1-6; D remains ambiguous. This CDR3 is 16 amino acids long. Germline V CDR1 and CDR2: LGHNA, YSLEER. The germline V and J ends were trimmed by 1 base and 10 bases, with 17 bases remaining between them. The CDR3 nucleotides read TGCGCCAGCAGCCAAGGGATAGGGCAGGTGGACTCACCCCTCCACTTT. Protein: CASSQGIGQVDSPLHF.

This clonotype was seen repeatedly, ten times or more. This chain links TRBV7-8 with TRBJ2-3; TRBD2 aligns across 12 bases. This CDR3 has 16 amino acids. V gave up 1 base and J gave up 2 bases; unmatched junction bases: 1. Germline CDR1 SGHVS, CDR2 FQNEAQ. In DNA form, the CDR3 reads TGTGCCAGCAGCTTAGGGACTAGCGGGGTCACAGATACGCAGTATTTT. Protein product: CASSLGTSGVTDTQYF. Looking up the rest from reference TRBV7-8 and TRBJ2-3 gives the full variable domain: GAGVSQSPRYKVAKRGQDVALRCDPISGHVSLFWYQQALGQGPEFLTYFQNEAQLDKSGLPSDRFFAERPEGSVSTLKIQRTQQEDSAVYLCASSLGTSGVTDTQYFGPGTRLTVL.

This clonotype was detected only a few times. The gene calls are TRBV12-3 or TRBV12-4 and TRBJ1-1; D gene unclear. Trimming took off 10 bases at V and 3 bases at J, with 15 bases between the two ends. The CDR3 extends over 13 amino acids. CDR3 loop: CATREWLDTEAFF. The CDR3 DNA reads TGTGCCACCCGCGAATGGCTGGACACTGAAGCTTTCTTT.

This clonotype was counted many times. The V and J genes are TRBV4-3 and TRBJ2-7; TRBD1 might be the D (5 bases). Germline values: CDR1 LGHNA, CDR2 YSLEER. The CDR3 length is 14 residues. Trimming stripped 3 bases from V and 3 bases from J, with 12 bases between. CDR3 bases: TGCGCCAGCAGCCACTTTAAAGGGGTCTACGAGCAGTACTTC. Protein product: CASSHFKGVYEQYF.

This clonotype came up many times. DNA of the CDR3: TGTGCCTGGAGTCGGGGGGAGGGCGTTCAGCCCCAGCATTTT. It encodes CAWSRGEGVQPQHF. The chain recombines TRBV30 with TRBJ1-5, with TRBD1 as a possible D gene (5 bases). The CDR3 length is 14 residues. Germline V gives CDR1 GTSNPN, CDR2 SVGIG (reference sequence). V lost 2 bases to trimming and J lost 6 bases, with 14 bases between them.

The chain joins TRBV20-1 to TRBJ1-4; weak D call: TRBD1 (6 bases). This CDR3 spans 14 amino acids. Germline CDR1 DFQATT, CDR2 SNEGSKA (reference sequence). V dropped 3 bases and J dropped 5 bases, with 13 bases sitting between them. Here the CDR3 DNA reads TGCAGTGCTAGGGGGGGGCAGCTAAATGAAAAACTGTTTTTT. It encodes CSARGGQLNEKLFF.